The text below deals with one TCR beta chain. Its matching antigen is unknown. TCRdb keeps only in-frame clones here, not all; method: immunoSEQ multiplex PCR. The table lists approximately 52,000 clones, approximately 70% of them singletons. This entry comes from a study of STAT5B mutations in CD4+ large granular lymphocyte leukemia. Overall study: Among healthy controls, a particular HLA allele went with more CDR3 'QG' motifs. Study results and caveats: 8/27 top patient clones versus 2/35 control clones were TRBV06-family. About 26% of private leukemic clonotypes occurred rarely in other patients' non-leukemic repertoires. Data were not HLA-matched across samples.

Germline V gene data show CDR1 as GTSNPN and CDR2 as SVGIG (reference sequence). The V and J ends lost 2 bases and 2 bases respectively, with 9 bases between them. There are 13 residues in the CDR3. This TCR was recovered from a human donor in good health. The chain is built from TRBV30 and TRBJ2-5; D gene unclear. The sequencing sample was made of CD4+ T cells from blood buffy coats. The CDR3: CAWSPAGQETQYF. CDR3 nucleotide sequence: TGTGCCTGGAGTCCAGCCGGACAAGAGACCCAGTACTTC.